The rows below give T cell receptor beta chains drawn from one sample of a study of CD4 T cells in relation to SARS-CoV-2 and coronaviruses. TCRdb's copy holds only in-frame clones and misses some; the assay was immunoSEQ multiplex PCR. The data hold 20,000 to 25,000 clones, with just under 75% observed a single time. These TCRs' antigens remain unknown. The sample taken for sequencing was CD4+ T cells from PBMCs, cultured in vitro. These receptors came from a human donor in good health. CDR3s include the opening cysteine and the closing phenylalanine or tryptophan. The D gene is left open where the match is weak. Clone sizes are given selectively: once, few, many, or a class where the clone is expanded.

cdr3_nt,cdr3_aa,d_call,v_call,j_call,clone_size
TGTGCCTGGAGTGTCCTCCAGGGGTCCTCCTATGGCTACACCTTC,CAWSVLQGSSYGYTF,-,TRBV30,TRBJ1-2,few
TGTGCCAGCAGCCCAAACCCGGGACAGGGCCAAGAGACCCAGTACTTC,CASSPNPGQGQETQYF,TRBD1,TRBV7-3,TRBJ2-5,-
TGTGCCAGCAGCTTGTTTTTAGGAGGCAGGTTCTTCATGAACACTGAAGCTTTCTTT,CASSLFLGGRFFMNTEAFF,-,TRBV5-5,TRBJ1-1,once
TGCAGTGCTAGTACCCACTTCGCCTACGAGCAGTACTTC,CSASTHFAYEQYF,-,TRBV20-1,TRBJ2-7,-
TGTGCCAGCAGTTACGGCGGGGCCCAGTACTTC,CASSYGGAQYF,-,TRBV27,TRBJ2-5,-
TGTGCCAGCAGCCCGGGACAGGATAATTCACCCCTCCACTTT,CASSPGQDNSPLHF,TRBD1,TRBV7-3,TRBJ1-6,few
TGTGCCAGCAGTTACTCCGCAGGGAGACTGAACACTGAAGCTTTCTTT,CASSYSAGRLNTEAFF,-,TRBV6-5,TRBJ1-1,-
TGTGCCAGCAGTCCGACAGGGGCTTTTTTTGACGAGCAGTACTTC,CASSPTGAFFDEQYF,TRBD1,TRBV9,TRBJ2-7,once
TGTGCCAGCACCAGGGGCATTTATAGCAATCAGCCCCAGCATTTT,CASTRGIYSNQPQHF,-,TRBV5-8,TRBJ1-5,-
TGTGCCAGCAGCCAATTCTTAAGCGTCGGTGCAGATACGCAGTATTTT,CASSQFLSVGADTQYF,-,TRBV4-2,TRBJ2-3,-
TGTGCCACCATACCGCGGACAGGGGGGATTTTCTATGGCTACACCTTC,CATIPRTGGIFYGYTF,TRBD1,TRBV24-1,TRBJ1-2,-
TGTGCCTGGAGTCCGGGACTAGTCTCCTACAATGAGCAGTTCTTC,CAWSPGLVSYNEQFF,TRBD2,TRBV30,TRBJ2-1,-
TGTGCCAGCAGGCCGGACGGCAACTATGGCTACACCTTC,CASRPDGNYGYTF,-,TRBV27,TRBJ1-2,-
TGCGCCAGCAGCTTGGCGGGAGGCGAGCAGTACTTC,CASSLAGGEQYF,TRBD2,TRBV5-1,TRBJ2-7,-
TGTGCCAGCACCAAAGAGGGCACAGATACGCAGTATTTT,CASTKEGTDTQYF,-,TRBV27,TRBJ2-3,-
TGTGCCAGTAGCGAACCTGGGGCGGATTCCACACGGGAGACCCAGTACTTC,CASSEPGADSTRETQYF,-,TRBV19,TRBJ2-5,few
TGTGCCAGCTCACCATCAGGGCCGAACACTGAAGCTTTCTTT,CASSPSGPNTEAFF,-,TRBV18,TRBJ1-1,-
TGTGCCAGTAGTTGGAGGGAAGCGGGGTCCTACGAGCAGTACTTC,CASSWREAGSYEQYF,TRBD2,TRBV19,TRBJ2-7,-
TGTGCCACCAGTGATGGAGCGGGAGGCCGGGAGACCCAGTACTTC,CATSDGAGGRETQYF,TRBD2,TRBV24-1,TRBJ2-5,-
TGTGCCACCAGCCCCGGGGACTATGGCTACACCTTC,CATSPGDYGYTF,-,TRBV24-1,TRBJ1-2,once
TGTGCCAGCAGCCGTACGGGGGATGTAAGGAATGAGCAGTTCTTC,CASSRTGDVRNEQFF,-,TRBV3-1/TRBV3-2,TRBJ2-1,-
TGTGCCAGCAGTGTCGCGGATAACTACAATGAGCAGTTCTTC,CASSVADNYNEQFF,-,TRBV25-1,TRBJ2-1,-
TGTGCCAGCAGCTTGGAGTACGAGCAGTACTTC,CASSLEYEQYF,-,TRBV5-6,TRBJ2-7,few
TGTGCCAGCAGTCAGAGATCTAACTATGGCTACACCTTC,CASSQRSNYGYTF,-,TRBV12-3/TRBV12-4,TRBJ1-2,-
TGTGCCTGGGGAGTTGTAGCAGTAGAGACCCAGTACTTC,CAWGVVAVETQYF,-,TRBV30,TRBJ2-5,-
TGTGCCAGCAGTTTGCCCGGGTGGGGAAACACCATATATTTT,CASSLPGWGNTIYF,-,TRBV28,TRBJ1-3,-
TGCGCCAGCAGCTTGAGTAACACCGAAGAGACCCAGTACTTC,CASSLSNTEETQYF,-,TRBV5-1,TRBJ2-5,-
TGTGCCAGCAGTTCCGCACAGGGATCGGGCAATCAGCCCCAGCATTTT,CASSSAQGSGNQPQHF,-,TRBV28,TRBJ1-5,-
TGCGCCAGCAGGAACGAAATTTCAGGGGGCCTGAACACTGAAGCTTTCTTT,CASRNEISGGLNTEAFF,TRBD1,TRBV5-1,TRBJ1-1,-
TGTGCCAGCAGCTCACAGGGGGCCGCTGGCTACACCTTC,CASSSQGAAGYTF,TRBD1,TRBV3-1/TRBV3-2,TRBJ1-2,-
TGTGCCAGTAGTATACAGGGCACCTATGGCTACACCTTC,CASSIQGTYGYTF,-,TRBV19,TRBJ1-2,-
TGTGCCAGCAACCCCGGACATACCGGGGAGCTGTTTTTT,CASNPGHTGELFF,-,TRBV11-2,TRBJ2-2,few
TGCGCCAGCAGCTTGGAAGCGGGGGCTGGGGCCAACGTCCTGACTTTC,CASSLEAGAGANVLTF,TRBD2,TRBV5-1,TRBJ2-6,-
TGTGCCTGGGTCAAGGGCGGCGTGGACAATGAGCAGTTCTTC,CAWVKGGVDNEQFF,-,TRBV30,TRBJ2-1,-
TGTGCCAGCAGGTCCCAGGGGGCCGGGGAGCTGTTTTTT,CASRSQGAGELFF,TRBD1,TRBV12-3/TRBV12-4,TRBJ2-2,few
TGTGCCACCAGCAGAGATAGGGGAGGTACGGCCCAGCATTTT,CATSRDRGGTAQHF,-,TRBV15,TRBJ1-5,-
TGTGCCAGCAGCAAACCTAGCGGGGGGAACACCGGGGAGCTGTTTTTT,CASSKPSGGNTGELFF,TRBD2,TRBV11-1,TRBJ2-2,-
TGTGCCAGCAGTTCCATTGTGGGGGGTAAGACTGAAGCTTTCTTT,CASSSIVGGKTEAFF,-,TRBV6-1,TRBJ1-1,-
TGTGCCAGTACTTCTAGAGGAGCGGGAGTTACCGGGGAGCTGTTTTTT,CASTSRGAGVTGELFF,TRBD2,TRBV19,TRBJ2-2,few
TGTGCCAGCAGCTTCGCGGCGGGGCCCGAGTACTTC,CASSFAAGPEYF,-,TRBV5-4,TRBJ2-5,few
TGTGCCAGCAGCTTGGGGACAGAGCAGTTCTTC,CASSLGTEQFF,-,TRBV7-9,TRBJ2-1,-
TGTGCCAGTAGAGAACAGGGGCGGAACTATGGCTACACCTTC,CASREQGRNYGYTF,TRBD1,TRBV19,TRBJ1-2,once
TGTGCCAGCAGACCTAAGGGCAGGGATCAGCCCCAGCATTTT,CASRPKGRDQPQHF,-,TRBV21-1,TRBJ1-5,few
TGTGCCAGCAGAGAAGGACAGGGGATCTCCTACGAGCAGTACTTC,CASREGQGISYEQYF,TRBD1,TRBV7-9,TRBJ2-7,once
TGTGCCAGCAGCGGGCCCGGGAATAGCAATCAGCCCCAGCATTTT,CASSGPGNSNQPQHF,-,TRBV9,TRBJ1-5,-
TGTGCCAGCAGCTTTTCTAAGCACACCCCTAGGGATACGCAGTATTTT,CASSFSKHTPRDTQYF,-,TRBV5-6,TRBJ2-3,-
TGTGCCAGCAGCGCGGCCGGGACGCCGACCAAAAACATTCAGTACTTC,CASSAAGTPTKNIQYF,-,TRBV11-2,TRBJ2-4,-
TGTGCCAGCAGCGTAGGCGCAGAGGGGGTTGGATCACCCCTCCACTTT,CASSVGAEGVGSPLHF,-,TRBV9,TRBJ1-6,-
TGTGCCAGCAGCGTACGCCCGACAAACACCGGGGAGCTGTTTTTT,CASSVRPTNTGELFF,-,TRBV9,TRBJ2-2,-
TGTGCCAGCAGGCCCGGGACAGGGACCTACGAGCAGTACTTC,CASRPGTGTYEQYF,TRBD1,TRBV2,TRBJ2-7,-
TGTGCCAGCACTGCTGGAGAGACCCAGTACTTC,CASTAGETQYF,-,TRBV6-5,TRBJ2-5,few
TGCGCCAGCAGCTTCTCCGGGACTAGCGTCCCAGAGGAGCAGTACTTC,CASSFSGTSVPEEQYF,TRBD2,TRBV5-1,TRBJ2-7,-
TGTGCCAGCAGCTTATCCGTCACGAGGCGGACCGGGGAGCTGTTTTTT,CASSLSVTRRTGELFF,-,TRBV7-3,TRBJ2-2,-
TGTGCCAGCAGCCCCGGCCACAGTGGCTATACTGCCTACAATGAGCAGTTCTTC,CASSPGHSGYTAYNEQFF,-,TRBV3-1/TRBV3-2,TRBJ2-1,-
TGTGCCAGCAGCCAAGATCTGCAGGGACAAGAGACCCAGTACTTC,CASSQDLQGQETQYF,-,TRBV3-1/TRBV3-2,TRBJ2-5,-
TGTGCCAGCAGCCCGGGACAGGGTACGGGGCTCTACGAGCAGTACTTC,CASSPGQGTGLYEQYF,TRBD1,TRBV5-4,TRBJ2-7,once
TGCGCCAGCAGTCGAGGACAGGGGTTGAAGAATGGCTACACCTTC,CASSRGQGLKNGYTF,TRBD1,TRBV4-1,TRBJ1-2,-
TGTGCCAGCGGGGGCGGGACCCTGAATTCACCCCTCCACTTT,CASGGGTLNSPLHF,-,TRBV7-7,TRBJ1-6,-